The present TCR beta chain was sequenced within a study of shared T cell receptors in the human thymus. The CDR3 totals 17 residues. CDR1 is SGHDT and CDR2 is YYEEEE in the germline V gene. V was pared by 3 bases and J by 0 bases, with 18 bases between. There are a few counts of this clone. The data were produced by immunoSEQ multiplex PCR, yet TCRdb's version contains in-frame clones alone and is incomplete. The top ten clones hold about 0.011% of a sample with around 730,000 clones, approximately 83% of them seen once. This same sample was also taken into another study, of human thymus T cells. From that report: Donation came from healthy Finnish infants having corrective surgery for congenital heart defects. In corrective heart surgery, resections were taken, and these provided the thymus tissue. In thymic and blood repertoires alike, V and J usage looked biased. Unrelated individuals were reported by related research to share highly overlapping thymic repertoires.

This clonotype was obtained from a girl under two years old with a congenital heart defect. Sequencing input: thymocytes. The rearrangement uses TRBV5-6 and TRBJ1-1; D uncertain. As DNA, the CDR3 is TGTGCCAGCAGCTCCTCGCACACCCATATCCTGAACACTGAAGCTTTCTTT. It is translated as CASSSSHTHILNTEAFF.